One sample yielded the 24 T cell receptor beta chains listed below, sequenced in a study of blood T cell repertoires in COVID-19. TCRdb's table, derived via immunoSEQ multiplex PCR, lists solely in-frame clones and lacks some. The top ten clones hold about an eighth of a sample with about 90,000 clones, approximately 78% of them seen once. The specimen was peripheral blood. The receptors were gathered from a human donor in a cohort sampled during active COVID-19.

For the CDR3, the DNA is TGTGCCAGCAGCCAAGTAGGTGAGGGAGAAAAACTGTTTTTT. Translated, it gives CASSQVGEGEKLFF. The chain combines TRBV3-1 (or the pseudogene TRBV3-2) with TRBJ1-4; unclear D gene. The CDR3 contains 14 residues. V lost 1 base and J 8 bases, leaving 11 bases between the germline ends. Germline values: CDR1 LGHDT, CDR2 YNNKEL (reference sequence).

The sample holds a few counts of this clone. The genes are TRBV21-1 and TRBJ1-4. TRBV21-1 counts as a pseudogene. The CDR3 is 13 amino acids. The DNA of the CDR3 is TGTGCCAGCTGCCGGGACTTTAATGAAAAACTGTTTTTT. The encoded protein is CASCRDFNEKLFF.

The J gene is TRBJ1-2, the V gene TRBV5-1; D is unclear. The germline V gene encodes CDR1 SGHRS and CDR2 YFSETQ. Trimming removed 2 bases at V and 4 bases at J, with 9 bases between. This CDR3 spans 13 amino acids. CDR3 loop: CASSFDEIYGYTF. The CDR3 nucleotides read TGCGCCAGCAGCTTTGATGAGATCTATGGCTACACCTTC. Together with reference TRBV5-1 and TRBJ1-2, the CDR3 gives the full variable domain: KAGVTQTPRYLIKTRGQQVTLSCSPISGHRSVSWYQQTPGQGLQFLFEYFSETQRNKGNFPGRFSGRQFSNSRSEMNVSTLELGDSALYLCASSFDEIYGYTFGSGTRLTVV.

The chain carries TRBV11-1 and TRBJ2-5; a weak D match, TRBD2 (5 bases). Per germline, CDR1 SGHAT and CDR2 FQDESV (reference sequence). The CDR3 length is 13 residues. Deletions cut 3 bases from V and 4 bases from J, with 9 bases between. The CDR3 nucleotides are TGTGCCAGCAGCTTTGGAACTAGAGAGACCCAGTACTTC. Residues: CASSFGTRETQYF.

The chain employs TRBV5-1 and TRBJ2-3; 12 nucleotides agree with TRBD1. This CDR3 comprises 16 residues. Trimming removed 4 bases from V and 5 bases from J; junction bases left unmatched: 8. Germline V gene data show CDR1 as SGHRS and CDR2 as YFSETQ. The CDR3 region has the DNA TGCGCCAGCAGCCCTGGGACAGGGGGCGAGGGAGATACGCAGTATTTT. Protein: CASSPGTGGEGDTQYF.

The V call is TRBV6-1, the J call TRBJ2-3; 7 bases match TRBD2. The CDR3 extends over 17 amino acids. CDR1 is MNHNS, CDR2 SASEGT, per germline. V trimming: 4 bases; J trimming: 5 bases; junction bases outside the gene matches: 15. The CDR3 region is CASSAKTSRRSGDTQYF. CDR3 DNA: TGTGCCAGCAGTGCGAAGACTAGCCGTCGAAGTGGAGATACGCAGTATTTT.

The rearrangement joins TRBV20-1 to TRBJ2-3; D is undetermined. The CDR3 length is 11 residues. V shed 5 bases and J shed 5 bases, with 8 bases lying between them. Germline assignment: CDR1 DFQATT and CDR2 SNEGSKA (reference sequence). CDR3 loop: CSAQYGDTQYF. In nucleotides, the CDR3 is TGCAGTGCTCAGTATGGAGATACGCAGTATTTT.

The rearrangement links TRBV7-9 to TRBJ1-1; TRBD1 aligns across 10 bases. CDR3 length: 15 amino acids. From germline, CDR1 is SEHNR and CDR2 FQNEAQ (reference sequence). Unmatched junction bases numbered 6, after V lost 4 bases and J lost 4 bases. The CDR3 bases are TGTGCCAGCAGCTCCTACCGGGACAGGGGCACTGAAGCTTTCTTT. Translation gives CASSSYRDRGTEAFF.

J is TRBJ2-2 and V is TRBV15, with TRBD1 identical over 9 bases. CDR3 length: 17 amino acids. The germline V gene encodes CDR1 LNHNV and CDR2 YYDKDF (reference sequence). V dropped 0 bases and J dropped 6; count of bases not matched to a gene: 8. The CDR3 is CATSRDPIWDRAGELFF. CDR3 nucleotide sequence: TGTGCCACCAGCAGAGATCCCATATGGGACAGGGCCGGGGAGCTGTTTTTT.

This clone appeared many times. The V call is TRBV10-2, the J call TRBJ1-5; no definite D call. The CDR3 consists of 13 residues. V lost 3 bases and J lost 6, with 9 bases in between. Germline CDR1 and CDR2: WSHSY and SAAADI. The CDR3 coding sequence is TGCGCCAGCAGTGATGGAGGGCTTCAGCCCCAGCATTTT. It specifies CASSDGGLQPQHF.

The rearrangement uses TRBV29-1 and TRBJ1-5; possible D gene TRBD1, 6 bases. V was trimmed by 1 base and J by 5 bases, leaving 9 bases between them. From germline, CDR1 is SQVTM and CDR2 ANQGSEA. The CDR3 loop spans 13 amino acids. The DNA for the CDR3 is TGCAGCGTTGAAGTAGGGGGAGATCAGCCCCAGCATTTT. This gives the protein CSVEVGGDQPQHF.

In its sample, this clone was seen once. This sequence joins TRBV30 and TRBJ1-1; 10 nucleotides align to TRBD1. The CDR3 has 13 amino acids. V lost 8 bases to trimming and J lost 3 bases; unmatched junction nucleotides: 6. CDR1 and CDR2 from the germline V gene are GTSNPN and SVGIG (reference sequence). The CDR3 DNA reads TGTGCCGGGGACAGGGGTACGTACACTGAAGCTTTCTTT. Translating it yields CAGDRGTYTEAFF.

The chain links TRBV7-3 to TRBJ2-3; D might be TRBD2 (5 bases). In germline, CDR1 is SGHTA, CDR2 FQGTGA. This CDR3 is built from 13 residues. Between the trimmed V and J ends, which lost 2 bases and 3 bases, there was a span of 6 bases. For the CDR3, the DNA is TGTGCCAGCAGCTTAGGGAGAACAGATACGCAGTATTTT. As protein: CASSLGRTDTQYF.

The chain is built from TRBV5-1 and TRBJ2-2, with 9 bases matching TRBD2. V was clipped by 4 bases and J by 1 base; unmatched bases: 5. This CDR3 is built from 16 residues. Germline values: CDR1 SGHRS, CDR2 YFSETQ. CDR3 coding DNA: TGCGCCAGCAGCCTTGGACTAGCGAGGAACACCGGGGAGCTGTTTTTT. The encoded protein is CASSLGLARNTGELFF. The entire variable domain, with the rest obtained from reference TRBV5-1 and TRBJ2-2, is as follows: KAGVTQTPRYLIKTRGQQVTLSCSPISGHRSVSWYQQTPGQGLQFLFEYFSETQRNKGNFPGRFSGRQFSNSRSEMNVSTLELGDSALYLCASSLGLARNTGELFFGEGSRLTVL.

The CDR3 here is CASSEAGRTGVRYF. The DNA for the CDR3 is TGTGCCAGCAGTGAAGCGGGGCGCACGGGGGTTAGGTACTTC. This sequence joins TRBV6-1 and TRBJ2-7; tentative D call: TRBD2 (6 bases). V was clipped by 0 bases and J by 12 bases, with 18 bases between them. The CDR3 extends over 14 amino acids. CDR1 is MNHNS, CDR2 SASEGT, per germline.

This CDR3 is CAITQDSSYNEQFF. The CDR3 DNA is TGTGCCATCACCCAGGACAGCTCCTACAATGAGCAGTTCTTC. The chain couples TRBV10-3 to TRBJ2-1; TRBD1 might be the D (6 bases). Germline values: CDR1 ENHRY, CDR2 SYGVKD. The V end lost 7 bases, the J end lost 0 bases, and 10 bases lay between the germline ends. CDR3 length: 14 amino acids.

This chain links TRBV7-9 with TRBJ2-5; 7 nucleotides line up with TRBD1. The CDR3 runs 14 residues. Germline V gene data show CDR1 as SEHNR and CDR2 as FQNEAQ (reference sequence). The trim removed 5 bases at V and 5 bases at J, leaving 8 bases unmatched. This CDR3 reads CASSEDRLLETQYF. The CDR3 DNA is TGTGCCAGCAGCGAGGACAGGTTACTCGAGACCCAGTACTTC.

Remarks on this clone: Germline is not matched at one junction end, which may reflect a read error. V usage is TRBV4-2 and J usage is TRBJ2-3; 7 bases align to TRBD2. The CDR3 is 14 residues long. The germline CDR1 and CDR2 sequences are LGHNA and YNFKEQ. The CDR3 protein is CASSQSPTSSPPDF. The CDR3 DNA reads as TGTGCCAGCAGCCAATCTCCGACTAGCTCGCCTCCGGATTTT.

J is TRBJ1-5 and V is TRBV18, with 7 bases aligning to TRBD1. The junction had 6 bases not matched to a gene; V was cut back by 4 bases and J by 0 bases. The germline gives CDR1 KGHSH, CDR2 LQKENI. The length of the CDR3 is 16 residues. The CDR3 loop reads CASSLGTAPSNQPQHF. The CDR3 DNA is TGTGCCAGCTCACTCGGGACAGCTCCTAGCAATCAGCCCCAGCATTTT.

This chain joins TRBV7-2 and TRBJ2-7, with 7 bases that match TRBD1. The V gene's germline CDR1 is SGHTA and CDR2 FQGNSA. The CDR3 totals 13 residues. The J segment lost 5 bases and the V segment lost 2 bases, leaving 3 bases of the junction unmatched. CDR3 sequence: CASSLNRGNEQYF. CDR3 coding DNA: TGTGCCAGCAGCTTAAACAGGGGAAACGAGCAGTACTTC.

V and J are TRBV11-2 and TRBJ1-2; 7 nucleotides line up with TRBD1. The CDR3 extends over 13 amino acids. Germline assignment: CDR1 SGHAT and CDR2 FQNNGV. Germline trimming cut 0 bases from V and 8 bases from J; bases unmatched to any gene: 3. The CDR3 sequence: CASSLDYRGGYTF. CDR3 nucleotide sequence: TGTGCCAGCAGCTTAGATTACAGGGGCGGCTACACCTTC.

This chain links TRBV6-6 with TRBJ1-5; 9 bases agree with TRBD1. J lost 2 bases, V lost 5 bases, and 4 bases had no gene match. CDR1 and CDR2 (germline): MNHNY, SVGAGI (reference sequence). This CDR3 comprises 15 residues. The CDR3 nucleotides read TGTGCCAGCAGTGACAGGGGGAAGGGCAATCAGCCCCAGCATTTT. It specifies CASSDRGKGNQPQHF.

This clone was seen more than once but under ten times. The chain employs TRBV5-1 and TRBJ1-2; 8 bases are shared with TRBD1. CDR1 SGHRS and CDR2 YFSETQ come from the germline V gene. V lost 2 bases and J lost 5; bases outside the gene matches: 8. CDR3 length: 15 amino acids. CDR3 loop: CASSFYRGEKYGYTF. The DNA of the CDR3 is TGCGCCAGCAGCTTCTACAGGGGGGAGAAATATGGCTACACCTTC.

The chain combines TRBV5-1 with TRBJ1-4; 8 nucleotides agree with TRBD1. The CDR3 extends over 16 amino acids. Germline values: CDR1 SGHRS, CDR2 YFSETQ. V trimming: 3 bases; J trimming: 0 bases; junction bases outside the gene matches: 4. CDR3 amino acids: CASSWGQVSTNEKLFF. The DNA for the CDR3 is TGCGCCAGCAGCTGGGGACAGGTGTCAACTAATGAAAAACTGTTTTTT.